This record looks at one T cell receptor beta chain sequence and its context. This sample was included in a study of T cell changes during pregnancy in multiple sclerosis. The protocol was immunoSEQ multiplex PCR, while the TCRdb copy is restricted to in-frame clones and leaves out a portion. The table has tens of thousands of clones, around 95% seen once. This CDR3 has 13 amino acids. V was trimmed by 1 base and J by 6 bases, leaving 9 bases between them. Germline lookup yields CDR1 LNHDA and CDR2 SQIVND (reference sequence). This TCR derives from a female donor in good health, enrolled as a control in a pregnancy study. The sample was peripheral blood, taken in the second trimester of pregnancy. The chain links TRBV19 to TRBJ1-2; no firm D call. The DNA for the CDR3 is TGTGCCAGTAGTATAGCCAGGAATCATGGCTACACCTTC. This gives the protein CASSIARNHGYTF.